Each of the 12 T cell receptor beta chains below was sequenced from the same sample in a study of read filtering for tumor transcriptome and immune sequencing. The library was built from roughly 400 ng RNA with molecular barcoded adaptors for alpha/delta and beta/gamma chains. In TCRdb, the reads were re-called with MiXCR into one record per CDR3 protein. Of about 130,000 distinct CDR3 sequences in the sample, roughly 13% are singletons; the top ten hold approximately 9.9%. The sequenced sample was a population of CD138-negative cells sorted from bone marrow. These receptors originate from a donor at least 40 years old with multiple myeloma.

The genes are TRBV12-3 or TRBV12-4 and TRBJ2-5; D not resolved. Trimming removed 1 base at V and 2 bases at J, with 14 bases between. CDR3 length: 16 amino acids. CDR3 residues: CASSLVGRDIQETQYF. The DNA for the CDR3 is TGTGCCAGCAGTTTAGTGGGCCGCGACATTCAAGAGACCCAGTACTTC.

Many counts were recorded for this clonotype. V gene TRBV7-9 combines with J gene TRBJ2-3; D remains unclear. Between the trimmed V and J ends, which lost 3 bases and 7 bases, there was a span of 17 bases. Germline lookup yields CDR1 SEHNR and CDR2 FQNEAQ (reference sequence). The CDR3 has 15 residues. Written as DNA, the CDR3 is TGTGCCAGCAGCTTTTCGGAAACCCGTTTTTATACGCAGTATTTT. Translating gives CASSFSETRFYTQYF.

This clonotype occurred many times. The V and J genes are TRBV6-5 and TRBJ1-1; the match to TRBD1 covers 7 bases. This CDR3 has 16 residues. V was clipped by 0 bases and J by 6 bases; unmatched bases: 10. Germline-derived CDR1 and CDR2 are MNHEY and SVGAGI. The chain's CDR3 is CASSYSTGYDFPEAFF. The DNA for the CDR3 is TGTGCCAGCAGTTACTCGACAGGGTATGATTTCCCTGAAGCTTTCTTT.

This clonotype came up many times. V usage is TRBV20-1 and J usage is TRBJ2-3; 9 nucleotides agree with TRBD2. This CDR3 has 16 amino acids. Germline CDR1 reads DFQATT; CDR2 reads SNEGSKA (reference sequence). The J segment lost 6 bases and the V segment lost 0 bases, leaving 10 bases of the junction unmatched. As DNA, the CDR3 is TGCAGTGCTAGAGATCCGGGACTAGCTGTCTTCGATACGCAGTATTTT. Amino acids: CSARDPGLAVFDTQYF.

This clonotype was counted a few times. The chain has TRBV20-1 and TRBJ1-1, with 9 bases matching TRBD1. Germline loops: CDR1 DFQATT, CDR2 SNEGSKA (reference sequence). CDR3 length: 18 residues. V shed 2 bases, J shed 0 bases, and the junction held 13 bases outside the gene matches. CDR3: CSARPPGQGTVMNTEAFF. CDR3 DNA sequence: TGCAGTGCTAGACCCCCGGGACAGGGAACGGTCATGAACACTGAAGCTTTCTTT.

This clonotype was found many times. V and J are TRBV6-5 and TRBJ2-1, with 8 bases aligning to TRBD1. This CDR3 has 13 residues. The trim removed 6 bases at V and 15 bases at J, leaving 13 bases unmatched. CDR1 is MNHEY, CDR2 SVGAGI, per germline. DNA of the CDR3: TGTGCCAGCAGCCAAGCCCAGGGGGCGCGACGGTTCTTC. Protein product: CASSQAQGARRFF.

There are many counts of this clonotype. The CDR3, as DNA: TGTGCCAGCAGCTTAGCGGAAGCCTACGAGCAGTACTTC. Translation gives CASSLAEAYEQYF. J is TRBJ2-7 and V is TRBV11-2; no clear D. The CDR3 consists of 13 residues. Germline CDR1 is SGHAT and CDR2 is FQNNGV. V was pared by 1 base and J by 2 bases, with 6 bases between.

This clonotype was picked up many times. This sequence joins TRBV9 and TRBJ2-7; 10 bases are a match to TRBD2. The V segment lost 3 bases and the J segment 0 bases; nucleotides outside the gene matches: 3. CDR1 and CDR2 (germline): SGDLS, YYNGEE. This CDR3 spans 15 amino acids. The CDR3 DNA is TGTGCCAGCAGCGCGACTAGCGGGTTCTCCTACGAGCAGTACTTC. The encoded protein is CASSATSGFSYEQYF.

This clonotype has only a few counts. The chain links TRBV19 to TRBJ2-3; possible D gene TRBD1, 6 bases. Looked up from germline, CDR1 is LNHDA and CDR2 is SQIVND (reference sequence). Trimming pared 4 bases from V and 2 bases from J, leaving 13 bases between. The CDR3 totals 15 residues. CDR3 DNA: TGTGCCAGTAGTACGACCGGGACACACACAGATACGCAGTATTTT. As protein: CASSTTGTHTDTQYF.

Points on this clonotype: This sequence may be a read error, since a much larger clone differs from it by one base. This rearrangement joins TRBV29-1 to TRBJ2-1; D not resolved. V was pared by 7 bases and J by 12 bases, with 16 bases between. The CDR3 totals 11 residues. Germline V gene data show CDR1 as SQVTM and CDR2 as ANQGSEA. This chain's CDR3 is CSARAFDGQFF. The CDR3, as DNA: TGCAGCGCTAGGGCCTTCGATGGGCAGTTCTTC.

At least ten counts were recorded for this clonotype. The chain uses TRBV2 and TRBJ1-2; D not certain. This CDR3 comprises 13 residues. In germline, CDR1 is SNHLY, CDR2 FYNNEI. V lost 4 bases to trimming and J lost 5 bases, with 11 bases between them. The CDR3 protein is CASSASLDYGYTF. In DNA form, the CDR3 reads TGTGCCAGCAGTGCCTCTCTGGATTATGGCTACACCTTC.

In this sample, this clonotype turned up many times. The DNA of the CDR3 is TGTGCCAGCAGGATACAGGCACCTGAAGCTTTCTTT. Its translation is CASRIQAPEAFF. The chain uses TRBV12-3 or TRBV12-4 and TRBJ1-1, with D maybe TRBD1 (5 bases). The V end lost 6 bases, the J end lost 6 bases, and 11 bases lay between the germline ends. The CDR3 is made up of 12 amino acids.